This T cell receptor beta chain came from a study of CD8 T cells in Susac syndrome. The junction had 16 bases not matched to a gene; V was cut back by 4 bases and J by 6 bases. Germline V gene sequence: CDR1 SGDLS, CDR2 YYNGEE. There are 17 residues in the CDR3. With random hexamers, roughly 0.45 to 1 ug RNA was reverse transcribed. TCRdb re-called the immunoSEQ multiplex PCR reads with MiXCR, one entry per CDR3 protein. Among approximately 120,000 distinct CDR3 sequences listed, roughly 93% were seen once. The sample comprised CD8+ T cells from PBMCs. This sequence originates from a human donor with multiple sclerosis. The chain carries TRBV9 and TRBJ1-2; 9 nucleotides align to TRBD1. This chain's CDR3 is CASSPAGTGSIRDGYTF. In DNA form, the CDR3 reads TGTGCCAGCAGCCCCGCCGGGACAGGGTCTATTAGGGATGGCTACACCTTC.